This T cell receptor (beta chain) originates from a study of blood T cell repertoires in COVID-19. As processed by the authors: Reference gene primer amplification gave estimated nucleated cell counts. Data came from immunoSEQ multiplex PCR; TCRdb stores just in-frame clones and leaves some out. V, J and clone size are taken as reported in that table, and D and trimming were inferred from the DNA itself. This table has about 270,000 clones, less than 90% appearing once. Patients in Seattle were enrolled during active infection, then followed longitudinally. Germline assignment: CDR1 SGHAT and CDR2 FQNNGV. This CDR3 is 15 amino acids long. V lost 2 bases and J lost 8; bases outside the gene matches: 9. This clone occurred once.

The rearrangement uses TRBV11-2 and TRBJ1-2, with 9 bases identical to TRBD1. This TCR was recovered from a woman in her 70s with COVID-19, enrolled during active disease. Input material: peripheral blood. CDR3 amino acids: CASSLIVTGGAGYTF. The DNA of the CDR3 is TGTGCCAGCAGCTTAATAGTCACAGGGGGCGCGGGCTACACCTTC.